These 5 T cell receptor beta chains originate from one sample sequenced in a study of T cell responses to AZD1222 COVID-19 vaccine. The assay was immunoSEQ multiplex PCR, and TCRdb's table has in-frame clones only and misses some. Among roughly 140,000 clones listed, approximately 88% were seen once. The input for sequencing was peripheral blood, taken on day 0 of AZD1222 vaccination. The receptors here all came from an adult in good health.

CDR3 loop: CASSEEVYEQYF. For the CDR3, the DNA is TGTGCCAGCAGCGAGGAAGTATACGAGCAGTACTTC. This sequence joins TRBV7-9 and TRBJ2-7; D call uncertain. Germline lookup yields CDR1 SEHNR and CDR2 FQNEAQ (reference sequence). The CDR3 is 12 amino acids. Between the trimmed V and J ends, which lost 5 bases and 4 bases, there was a span of 9 bases.

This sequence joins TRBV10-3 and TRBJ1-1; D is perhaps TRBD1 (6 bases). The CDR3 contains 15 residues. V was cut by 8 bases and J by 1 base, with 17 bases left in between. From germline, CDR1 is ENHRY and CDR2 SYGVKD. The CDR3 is CAIAGQIAANTEAFF. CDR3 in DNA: TGTGCCATCGCCGGACAGATAGCGGCGAACACTGAAGCTTTCTTT.

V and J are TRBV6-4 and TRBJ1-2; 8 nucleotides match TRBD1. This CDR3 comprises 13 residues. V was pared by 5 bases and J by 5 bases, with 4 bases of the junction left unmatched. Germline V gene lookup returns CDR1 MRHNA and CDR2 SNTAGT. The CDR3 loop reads CASSFNRGYGYTF. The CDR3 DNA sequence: TGTGCCAGCAGTTTCAACAGGGGGTATGGCTACACCTTC.

CDR3 protein: CASSLRVAGGGVPQHF. The DNA for the CDR3 is TGTGCCAGCAGTTTAAGAGTGGCAGGGGGAGGGGTGCCCCAGCATTTT. The chain links TRBV27 to TRBJ1-5, with 7 nucleotides matching TRBD1. The CDR3 totals 16 residues. V trimming: 2 bases; J trimming: 9 bases; junction bases outside the gene matches: 13. The germline gives CDR1 MNHEY, CDR2 SMNVEV (reference sequence).

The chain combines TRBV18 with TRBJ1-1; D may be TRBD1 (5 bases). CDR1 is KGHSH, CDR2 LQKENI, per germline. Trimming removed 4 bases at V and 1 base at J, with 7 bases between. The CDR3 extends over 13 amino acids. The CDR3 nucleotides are TGTGCCAGCTCACAAACAGGGAACACTGAAGCTTTCTTT. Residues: CASSQTGNTEAFF. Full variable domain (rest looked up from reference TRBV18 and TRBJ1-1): NAGVMQNPRHLVRRRGQEARLRCSPMKGHSHVYWYRQLPEEGLKFMVYLQKENIIDESGMPKERFSAEFPKEGPSILRIQQVVRGDSAAYFCASSQTGNTEAFFGQGTRLTVV.